This T cell receptor (beta chain) was profiled in a study of T cell repertoires in cytomegalovirus infection (dated 2019 in TCRdb). Broadly, across the study: Alongside well-studied HLA-B-restricted epitopes, the peptide stimulations were aimed at recently identified HLA-C-restricted CMV epitopes, whose presentation resists viral immunomodulation. The HLA type of each donor mattered for the analysis, because public TCR beta signatures pointed to carriage of CMV infection along with the matching HLA type.

The label giving this sample's treatment or condition can be read as: in vitro stimulation with specific CMV peptide epitopes to enrich CMV-specific T cells. TCRdb records Illumina HiSeq 1500 as the sequencer. The public reads were run again by TCRdb, first through fastp at Q25 and then through MiXCR, and only productive beta chains were kept. Rows matching on CDR3 protein sequence are summarized as one entry with the most common DNA and genes. This sample lists hundreds of thousands of distinct CDR3 sequences; about 33% were detected once. The ten largest clones add up to roughly a sixth of the sample. This clonotype was counted at least ten times. Its specific antigen is unknown. Base qualities are not recorded, but no much larger clone differs from it by a single base. Points the paper makes about the study in general: In the ex vivo response, HLA-C-restricted CMV-specific TCR beta clonotypes were dominant, and in two of eight donors the single most frequent clonotype came from this HLA-C-restricted group. Carriers of CMV infection plus the relevant HLA type were discriminated by the cumulative frequency of public TCR beta family members in the study cohort and in an independent 352-donor cohort.

This TCR came from a human donor in good health (CMV status not recorded). Some clones in this sample may be carry-over from other donors' samples. The sample here was cultured PBMCs, taken from culture after CMV antigen stimulation.

The nucleotide sequence is TGTGCCAGCAGCCAAGGGCGGCGGAAGAACCACTATGGCTACACCTTC. Its coded protein is CASSQGRRKNHYGYTF. Rearrangement joined TRBV7-2 to TRBJ1-2; the D gene remains uncertain. Relative to germline, V is 5 bases shorter and J is 3 bases shorter, with 19 bases between their ends. Taken from cysteine to phenylalanine, the CDR3 has 16 residues. Kept here is only the CDR3 DNA, which spans 48 bases and is read in frame from base 1. For CDR1 and CDR2, the germline V gene lists SGHTA and FQGNSA.